This T cell receptor (beta chain) originates from a study of regulatory T cells in long-lasting Graves disease. Noted time point: persistent/refractory GD, antithyroid drugs over 5 years with positive TRAb. From PBMCs, RNA was extracted and then used to make the TCR library. Graves' disease diagnoses followed American Thyroid Association guidelines. Points from the study as a whole: Lower TCR diversity was seen in persistent Graves' patients than in newly diagnosed ones. Public clonotype sharing was higher in persistent than newly diagnosed patients. TRBV28, TRBJ1-2 and TRBJ2-5 were favored in persistent disease.

Germline V gene data show CDR1 as SNHLY and CDR2 as FYNNEI. The CDR3 runs 15 residues. V lost 5 bases and J lost 4; bases outside the gene matches: 6. Library construction for TCR beta used iRepertoire HTBI primers and Arm-PCR of CDR3 regions. TCRdb re-called the multiplex PCR reads with MiXCR, one entry per CDR3 protein. The data contain about 460,000 distinct CDR3 sequences, 22% of them singletons. This clonotype was counted ten times or more. No antigen is known for it. This clonotype was sampled from a female donor with Graves disease. V is TRBV2 and J is TRBJ2-7; 12 positions agree with TRBD2. The specimen was peripheral blood mononuclear cells (PBMCs), collected when the disease was refractory, from a patient treated with antithyroid drugs. The CDR3 bases are TGTGCCAGCAGTTTCGGACTAGCGGGATCTTACGAGCAGTACTTC. It encodes CASSFGLAGSYEQYF.